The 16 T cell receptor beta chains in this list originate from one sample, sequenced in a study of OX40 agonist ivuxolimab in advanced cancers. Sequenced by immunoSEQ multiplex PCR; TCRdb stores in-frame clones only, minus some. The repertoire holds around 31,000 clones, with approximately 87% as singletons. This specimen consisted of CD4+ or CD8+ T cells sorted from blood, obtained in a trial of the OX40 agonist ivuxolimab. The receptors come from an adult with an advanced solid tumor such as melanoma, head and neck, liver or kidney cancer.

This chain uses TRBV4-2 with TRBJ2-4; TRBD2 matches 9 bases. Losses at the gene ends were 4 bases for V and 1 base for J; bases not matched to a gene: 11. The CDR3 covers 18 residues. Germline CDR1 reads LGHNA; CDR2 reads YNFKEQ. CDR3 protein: CASSLGGGAVLAKNIQYF. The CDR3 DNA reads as TGTGCCAGCAGCCTGGGCGGGGGGGCCGTACTGGCCAAAAACATTCAGTACTTC.

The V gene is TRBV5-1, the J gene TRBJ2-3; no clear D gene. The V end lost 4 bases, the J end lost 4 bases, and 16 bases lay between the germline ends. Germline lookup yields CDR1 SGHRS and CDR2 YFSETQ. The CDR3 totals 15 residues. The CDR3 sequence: CASSIELPSADTQYF. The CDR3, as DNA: TGCGCCAGCAGCATTGAGCTACCCAGCGCAGATACGCAGTATTTT.

CDR3 in DNA: TGTGCCAGTAGTGTTAGCGGGGGGGCCTACAATGAGCAGTTCTTC. It yields the protein CASSVSGGAYNEQFF. This chain uses TRBV19 with TRBJ2-1, with 11 bases fitting TRBD2. Germline values: CDR1 LNHDA, CDR2 SQIVND (reference sequence). J was trimmed by 2 bases and V by 5 bases; bases with no gene match: 2. The CDR3 loop spans 15 amino acids.

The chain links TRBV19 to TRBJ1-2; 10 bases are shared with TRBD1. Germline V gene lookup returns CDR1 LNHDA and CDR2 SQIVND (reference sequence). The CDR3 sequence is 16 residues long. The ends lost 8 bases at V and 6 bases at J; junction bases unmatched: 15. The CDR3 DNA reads TGTGCCAGTCGGAACGTTCATACCGGGACAGGGGATGGCTACACCTTC. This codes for CASRNVHTGTGDGYTF.

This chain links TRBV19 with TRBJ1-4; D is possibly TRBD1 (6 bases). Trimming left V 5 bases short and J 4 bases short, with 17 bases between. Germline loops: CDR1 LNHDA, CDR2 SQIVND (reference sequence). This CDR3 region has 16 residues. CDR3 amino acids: CASSPYPGGDNEKLFF. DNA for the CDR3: TGTGCCAGTAGTCCTTATCCCGGGGGCGATAATGAAAAACTGTTTTTT.

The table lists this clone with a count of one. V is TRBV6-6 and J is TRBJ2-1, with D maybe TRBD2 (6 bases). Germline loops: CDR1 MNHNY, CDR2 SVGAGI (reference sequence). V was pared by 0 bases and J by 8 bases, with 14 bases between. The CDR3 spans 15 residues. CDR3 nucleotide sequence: TGTGCCAGCAGTTACTCGGAGTGGTTAGCGGATGAGCAGTTCTTC. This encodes CASSYSEWLADEQFF.

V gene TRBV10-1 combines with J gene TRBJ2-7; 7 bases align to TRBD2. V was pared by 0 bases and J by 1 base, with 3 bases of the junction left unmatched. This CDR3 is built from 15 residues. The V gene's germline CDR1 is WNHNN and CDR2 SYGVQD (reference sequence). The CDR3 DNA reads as TGCGCCAGCAGTGAGTCGGGGGGGGAATCCTACGAGCAGTACTTC. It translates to CASSESGGESYEQYF.

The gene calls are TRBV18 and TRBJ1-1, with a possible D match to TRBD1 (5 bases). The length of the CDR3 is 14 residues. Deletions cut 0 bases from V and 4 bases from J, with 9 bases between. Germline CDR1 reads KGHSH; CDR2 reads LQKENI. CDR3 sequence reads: CASSPPGQITEAFF. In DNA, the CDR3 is TGTGCCAGCTCACCACCGGGGCAAATCACTGAAGCTTTCTTT.

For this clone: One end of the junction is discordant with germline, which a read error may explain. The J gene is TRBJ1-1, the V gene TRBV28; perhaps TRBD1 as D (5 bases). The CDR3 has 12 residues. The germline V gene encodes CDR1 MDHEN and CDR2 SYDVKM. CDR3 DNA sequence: TGTGCCAGCAGCTTATGGGGGACGGACGCGGGCTTT. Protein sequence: CASSLWGTDAGF.

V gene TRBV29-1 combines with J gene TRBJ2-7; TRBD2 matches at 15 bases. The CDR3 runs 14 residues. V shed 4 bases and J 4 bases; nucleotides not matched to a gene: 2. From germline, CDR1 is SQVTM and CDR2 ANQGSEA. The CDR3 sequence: CSVVGLAGGYEQYF. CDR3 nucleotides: TGCAGCGTTGTGGGACTAGCGGGAGGATACGAGCAGTACTTC.

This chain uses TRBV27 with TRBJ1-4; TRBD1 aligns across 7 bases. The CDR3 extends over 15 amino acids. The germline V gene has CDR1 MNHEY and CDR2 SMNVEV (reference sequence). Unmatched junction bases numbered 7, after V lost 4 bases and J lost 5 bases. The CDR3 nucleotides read TGTGCCAGCAGTTCCCCGCTGACAGGGAATGAAAAACTGTTTTTT. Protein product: CASSSPLTGNEKLFF. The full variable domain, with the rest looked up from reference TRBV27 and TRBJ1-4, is EAQVTQNPRYLITVTGKKLTVTCSQNMNHEYMSWYRQDPGLGLRQIYYSMNVEVTDKGDVPEGYKVSRKEKRNFPLILESPSPNQTSLYFCASSSPLTGNEKLFFGSGTQLSVL.

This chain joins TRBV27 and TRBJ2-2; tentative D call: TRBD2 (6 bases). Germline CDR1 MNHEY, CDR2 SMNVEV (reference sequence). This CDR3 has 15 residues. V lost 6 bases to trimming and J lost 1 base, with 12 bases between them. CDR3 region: CASSVGTLNTGELFF. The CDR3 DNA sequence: TGTGCCAGCAGCGTCGGGACTTTGAACACCGGGGAGCTGTTTTTT.

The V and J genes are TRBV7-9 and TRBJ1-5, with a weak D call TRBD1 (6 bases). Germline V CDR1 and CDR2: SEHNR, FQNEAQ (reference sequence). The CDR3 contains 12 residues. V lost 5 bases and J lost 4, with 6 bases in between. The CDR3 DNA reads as TGTGCCAGCAGCCAGGGGAATCAGCCCCAGCATTTT. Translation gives CASSQGNQPQHF.

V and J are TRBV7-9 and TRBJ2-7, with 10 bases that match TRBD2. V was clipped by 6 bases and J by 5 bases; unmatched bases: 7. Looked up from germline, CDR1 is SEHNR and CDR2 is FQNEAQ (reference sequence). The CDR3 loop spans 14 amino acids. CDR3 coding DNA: TGTGCCAGCAGTCCCGGACTAGCGGTACACGAGCAGTACTTC. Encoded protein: CASSPGLAVHEQYF. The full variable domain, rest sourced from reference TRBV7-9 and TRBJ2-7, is DTGVSQNPRHKITKRGQNVTFRCDPISEHNRLYWYRQTLGQGPEFLTYFQNEAQLEKSRLLSDRFSAERPKGSFSTLEIQRTEQGDSAMYLCASSPGLAVHEQYFGPGTRLTVT.

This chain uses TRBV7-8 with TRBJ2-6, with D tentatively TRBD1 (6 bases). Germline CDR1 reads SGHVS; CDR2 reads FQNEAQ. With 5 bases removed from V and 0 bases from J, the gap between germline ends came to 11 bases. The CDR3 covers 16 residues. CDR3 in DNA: TGTGCCAGCAGCCCAACAGGGACCTCTGGGGCCAACGTCCTGACTTTC. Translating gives CASSPTGTSGANVLTF.

CDR3 coding DNA: TGTGCCTGGAGTGTAATGGGGGCCGAGACCCAGTACTTC. Translated, it gives CAWSVMGAETQYF. V is TRBV30 and J is TRBJ2-5; the D gene is possibly TRBD1 (6 bases). V was cut by 0 bases and J by 5 bases, with 10 bases left in between. Per the germline V gene, CDR1 is GTSNPN and CDR2 is SVGIG (reference sequence). There are 13 residues in the CDR3.